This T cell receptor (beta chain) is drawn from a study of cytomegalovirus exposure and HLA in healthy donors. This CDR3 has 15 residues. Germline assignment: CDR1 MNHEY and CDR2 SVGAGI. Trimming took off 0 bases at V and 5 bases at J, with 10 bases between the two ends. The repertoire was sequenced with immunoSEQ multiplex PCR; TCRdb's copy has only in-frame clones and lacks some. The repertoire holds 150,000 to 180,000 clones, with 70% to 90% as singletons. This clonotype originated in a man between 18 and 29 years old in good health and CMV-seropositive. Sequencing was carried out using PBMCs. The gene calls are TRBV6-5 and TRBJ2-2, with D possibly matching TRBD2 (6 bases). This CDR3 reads CASSYSFAGTGELFF. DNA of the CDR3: TGTGCCAGCAGTTACTCGTTCGCGGGAACCGGGGAGCTGTTTTTT.